The text below deals with one TCR beta chain. The CDR3 totals 19 residues. Germline V gives CDR1 GTSNPN, CDR2 SVGIG (reference sequence). Trimming cost V 0 bases and J 0 bases; bases outside gene matches: 13. These data come from a study of T cell changes during pregnancy in multiple sclerosis. Data came from immunoSEQ multiplex PCR; TCRdb stores just in-frame clones and leaves some out. The data hold some 87,000 clones, with roughly 95% observed a single time. The starting material was peripheral blood, obtained in the second trimester of pregnancy. The chain employs TRBV30 and TRBJ2-7; 11 bases align to TRBD2. The sequence came from a female donor with multiple sclerosis, enrolled in a pregnancy study. The CDR3 is CAWSVPGLAGSFFSYEQYF. The CDR3 DNA reads TGTGCCTGGAGTGTACCCGGACTAGCGGGCTCTTTCTTCTCCTACGAGCAGTACTTC.